Following are 21 T cell receptor beta chains from one sample sequenced in a study of CD8+ T cells in alopecia areata. Extraction and reverse transcription of RNA yielded cDNA as the sequencing template. The repertoire was sequenced with immunoSEQ multiplex PCR; TCRdb's copy has only in-frame clones and lacks some. Of more than 200,000 clones in the sample, roughly two thirds were seen once. This specimen was CD4+ T cells sorted from blood, taken at week 0. Source of these receptors: a human donor with alopecia areata.

This clone showed up just a few times. This specimen includes other DNA sequences encoding the same CDR3. The chain recombines TRBV29-1 with TRBJ1-5; 9 bases agree with TRBD1. After removal of 4 bases from V and 3 bases from J, the junction contained 1 base not matched to a gene. CDR1 SQVTM and CDR2 ANQGSEA come from the germline V gene. This CDR3 has 13 residues. This CDR3 reads CSVGDRANQPQHF. CDR3 DNA: TGCAGCGTTGGGGACAGGGCCAATCAGCCCCAGCATTTT.

CDR3: CASSSRTGTYEQYF. The DNA of the CDR3 is TGTGCCAGCAGCTCCCGGACGGGAACCTACGAGCAGTACTTC. V gene TRBV14 combines with J gene TRBJ2-7; a possible D gene is TRBD2 (5 bases). Trimming shortened V by 5 bases and J by 2 bases, and 13 bases separated the two germline ends. CDR1 is SGHDN and CDR2 is FVKESK in the germline V gene. CDR3 length equals 14 residues.

This clone has only a few counts. The J gene is TRBJ1-2, the V gene TRBV29-1; 10 nucleotides align to TRBD1. This CDR3 contains 15 residues. J gave up 3 bases and V 2 bases, and 6 bases lay outside the gene matches. CDR1 and CDR2 (germline): SQVTM, ANQGSEA. CDR3 nucleotide sequence: TGCAGCGTTGAAACGGGACAGGGGATCTACTATGGCTACACCTTC. Translated: CSVETGQGIYYGYTF.

At least ten counts were recorded for this clone. For the CDR3, the DNA is TGTGCCAGCAGCTTGGTGGGACAGGGCACAGATACGCAGTATTTT. It specifies CASSLVGQGTDTQYF. The chain recombines TRBV5-4 with TRBJ2-3; TRBD1 matches 8 bases. V shed 0 bases and J 1 base; nucleotides not matched to a gene: 1. The V gene's germline CDR1 is SGHNT and CDR2 YYREEE (reference sequence). CDR3 size: 15 residues.

This chain links TRBV29-1 with TRBJ1-1, with D perhaps matching TRBD1 (6 bases). V was clipped by 8 bases and J by 3 bases, with 16 bases between them. In germline, CDR1 is SQVTM, CDR2 ANQGSEA. This CDR3 spans 13 amino acids. CDR3 in DNA: TGCAGCCTCAAACGGACAGTTGACACTGAAGCTTTCTTT. Its translation is CSLKRTVDTEAFF.

This chain connects TRBV20-1 to TRBJ1-1; D call uncertain. This CDR3 is built from 11 residues. Trimming removed 5 bases at V and 1 base at J, with 5 bases between. Germline lookup yields CDR1 DFQATT and CDR2 SNEGSKA (reference sequence). The CDR3 region has the DNA TGCAGTGCTCCCCAGAACACTGAAGCTTTCTTT. Its translation: CSAPQNTEAFF.

This clone was observed a handful of times. The CDR3 loop is CASSPQGVSYNEQFF. Here the CDR3 DNA reads TGTGCCAGCAGCCCACAGGGGGTCTCCTACAATGAGCAGTTCTTC. The V and J genes are TRBV7-2 and TRBJ2-1, with 8 bases matching TRBD1. V was pared by 5 bases and J by 0 bases, with 3 bases of the junction left unmatched. Looked up from germline, CDR1 is SGHTA and CDR2 is FQGNSA. The CDR3 runs to 15 residues.

The chain carries TRBV11-1 and TRBJ2-5, with D perhaps matching TRBD1 (6 bases). V was trimmed by 5 bases and J by 1 base, leaving 11 bases between them. Germline-derived CDR1 and CDR2 are SGHAT and FQDESV (reference sequence). The CDR3 has 14 residues. CDR3 bases: TGTGCCAGCAGCCCGGACAGCCGCCAAGAGACCCAGTACTTC. Amino acids: CASSPDSRQETQYF.

The chain employs TRBV25-1 and TRBJ1-4, with a possible D match to TRBD1 (6 bases). Trimming pared 5 bases from V and 8 bases from J, leaving 12 bases between. Germline assignment: CDR1 MGHDK and CDR2 SYGVNS. The CDR3 is made up of 13 amino acids. The CDR3 loop is CASSPGAGEKLFF. CDR3 DNA: TGTGCCAGCAGTCCAGGGGCAGGGGAAAAACTGTTTTTT.

In its sample, this clone was seen a few times. One end of the junction does not line up with germline, which may come from a read error. The chain has TRBV5-4 and TRBJ1-4; D ambiguous. The CDR3 contains 16 residues. Germline CDR1 and CDR2: SGHNT and YYREEE (reference sequence). The CDR3 bases are TGCGCCAGCAGCCAAGAGACATTCACAACTAATGAAAAACTGTTTTTT. It codes for CASSQETFTTNEKLFF.

In its sample, this clone was seen once. The chain is built from TRBV9 and TRBJ2-5; 8 nucleotides align to TRBD1. CDR1 is SGDLS, CDR2 YYNGEE, per germline. J gave up 2 bases and V 0 bases, and 12 bases lay outside the gene matches. The CDR3 length is 18 residues. CDR3 loop: CASSVALSGQGGQETQYF. Here the CDR3 DNA reads TGTGCCAGCAGCGTAGCTCTCTCTGGACAGGGCGGACAAGAGACCCAGTACTTC.

The rearrangement links TRBV6-6 to TRBJ1-6; weak D call: TRBD1 (5 bases). The CDR3 is made up of 15 amino acids. Germline CDR1 is MNHNY and CDR2 is SVGAGI (reference sequence). V was pared by 2 bases and J by 9 bases, with 14 bases between. The CDR3 region is CASSYPKGSGSPLHF. Written as DNA, the CDR3 is TGTGCCAGCAGTTACCCGAAGGGGTCGGGTTCACCCCTCCACTTT.

V and J are TRBV5-4 and TRBJ2-5; 10 bases align to TRBD2. Per germline, CDR1 SGHNT and CDR2 YYREEE (reference sequence). With V trimmed by 3 bases and J by 3 bases, 5 bases remained unmatched. This CDR3 comprises 15 residues. CDR3 in amino acids: CASSSRTSGKETQYF. The CDR3, as DNA: TGTGCCAGCAGCTCACGGACTAGCGGAAAAGAGACCCAGTACTTC.

This clone has more than one count but fewer than ten. The rearrangement links TRBV19 to TRBJ2-1; TRBD2 matches at 7 bases. This CDR3 comprises 15 residues. Looked up from germline, CDR1 is LNHDA and CDR2 is SQIVND (reference sequence). J lost 7 bases, V lost 0 bases, and 6 bases had no gene match. The DNA for the CDR3 is TGTGCCAGTAGTATAGATAAAGCGGGGTTTAATGAGCAGTTCTTC. It is translated as CASSIDKAGFNEQFF. Using reference TRBV19 and TRBJ2-1 for the parts outside the CDR3, the full variable domain is DGGITQSPKYLFRKEGQNVTLSCEQNLNHDAMYWYRQDPGQGLRLIYYSQIVNDFQKGDIAEGYSVSREKKESFPLTVTSAQKNPTAFYLCASSIDKAGFNEQFFGPGTRLTVL.

This chain links TRBV29-1 with TRBJ2-1, with 10 positions matching TRBD1. CDR1 SQVTM and CDR2 ANQGSEA come from the germline V gene. The CDR3 loop spans 15 amino acids. After removal of 1 base from V and 0 bases from J, the junction contained 0 bases not matched to a gene. The CDR3 bases are TGCAGCGTTGAAGGACAGGGGGCCTCCTACAATGAGCAGTTCTTC. Residues: CSVEGQGASYNEQFF.

The chain joins TRBV7-9 to TRBJ1-1, with a possible D match to TRBD1 (5 bases). This CDR3 has 14 amino acids. V lost 7 bases and J lost 6, with 18 bases in between. Germline V gene sequence: CDR1 SEHNR, CDR2 FQNEAQ (reference sequence). Here the CDR3 DNA reads TGTGCCAGCACCATGTCGGATTTGGGGCCTGAAGCTTTCTTT. It is translated as CASTMSDLGPEAFF.

The rearrangement links TRBV7-9 to TRBJ2-2; D unclear. Germline V gives CDR1 SEHNR, CDR2 FQNEAQ (reference sequence). The CDR3 runs 13 residues. V gave up 5 bases and J gave up 4 bases, with 8 bases separating them. This CDR3 reads CASSKDGTGELFF. For the CDR3, the DNA is TGTGCCAGCAGCAAGGACGGCACCGGGGAGCTGTTTTTT.

Only a few counts were recorded for this clone. J is TRBJ2-4 and V is TRBV29-1, with 7 bases identical to TRBD1. The CDR3 spans 13 residues. V was clipped by 0 bases and J by 6 bases; unmatched bases: 2. The germline V gene has CDR1 SQVTM and CDR2 ANQGSEA. CDR3 sequence (DNA): TGCAGCGTTGAAGATCCAGGGGGAAACATTCAGTACTTC. As protein: CSVEDPGGNIQYF.

The chain couples TRBV27 to TRBJ2-2; D is undetermined. The CDR3 is 12 amino acids. V shed 6 bases and J shed 2 bases, with 4 bases lying between them. From germline, CDR1 is MNHEY and CDR2 SMNVEV (reference sequence). CDR3 in DNA: TGTGCCAGCAGAACAAACACCGGGGAGCTGTTTTTT. Protein sequence: CASRTNTGELFF.

Here the CDR3 reads CAWRPQGAWVGYTF. The CDR3 nucleotides are TGTGCCTGGAGGCCACAGGGGGCATGGGTAGGCTACACCTTC. V is TRBV30 and J is TRBJ1-2; 9 nucleotides line up with TRBD1. The CDR3 contains 14 residues. Germline V lookup: CDR1 GTSNPN, CDR2 SVGIG (reference sequence). Trimming took 3 bases from V and 8 from J; bases not matched to a gene: 10.

V usage is TRBV5-1 and J usage is TRBJ2-5; no firm D call. The V gene lost 2 bases and the J gene lost 1 base, with 3 bases spanning the gap. The CDR3 runs 12 residues. Germline CDR1 and CDR2: SGHRS and YFSETQ. The CDR3 nucleotides read TGCGCCAGCAGCTTCGGCCAAGAGACCCAGTACTTC. Its protein product is CASSFGQETQYF.